Listed here are 18 T cell receptor beta chains from one sample, sequenced in a study of blood T cell repertoires in COVID-19. Method: immunoSEQ multiplex PCR; TCRdb's copy keeps in-frame clones and lacks some. The data hold fewer than 400,000 clones, with about 90% observed a single time. The sequencing sample was made of PBMCs or T cells enriched from blood (not recorded which). The receptors here all came from a man aged 25 to 40 who had recovered from COVID-19.

The chain recombines TRBV5-4 with TRBJ1-4, with TRBD1 identical over 11 bases. The CDR3 sequence is 14 residues long. Per the germline V gene, CDR1 is SGHNT and CDR2 is YYREEE (reference sequence). The trim removed 4 bases at V and 13 bases at J, leaving 9 bases unmatched. This CDR3 is CASSADRGRYGLFF. CDR3 DNA: TGTGCCAGCAGCGCGGACAGGGGGCGTTACGGACTGTTTTTT.

The V gene is TRBV19, the J gene TRBJ1-5; D might be TRBD1 (6 bases). CDR1 is LNHDA, CDR2 SQIVND, per germline (reference sequence). The CDR3 extends over 16 amino acids. V lost 7 bases and J 0 bases, leaving 16 bases between the germline ends. CDR3 sequence reads: CASTFTPGVSNQPQHF. In nucleotides, the CDR3 is TGTGCCAGTACCTTCACCCCAGGGGTTAGCAATCAGCCCCAGCATTTT.

The chain joins TRBV3-1 (or the pseudogene TRBV3-2) to TRBJ1-2; 9 bases align to TRBD1. The germline V gene has CDR1 LGHDT and CDR2 YNNKEL (reference sequence). The ends lost 4 bases at V and 0 bases at J; junction bases unmatched: 12. The CDR3 totals 18 residues. The CDR3 sequence: CASSPPPGTGLANYGYTF. The CDR3 region has the DNA TGTGCCAGCAGCCCCCCTCCCGGGACAGGGCTCGCTAACTATGGCTACACCTTC.

The V call is TRBV30, the J call TRBJ1-5, with a weak D call TRBD1 (6 bases). The CDR3 length is 14 residues. Germline CDR1 reads GTSNPN; CDR2 reads SVGIG (reference sequence). V dropped 3 bases and J dropped 7 bases, with 16 bases sitting between them. The CDR3 loop reads CAWSLYRVDQPQHF. The CDR3 coding sequence is TGTGCCTGGAGCTTGTACAGGGTAGACCAGCCCCAGCATTTT.

The V gene is TRBV9, the J gene TRBJ1-5; maybe TRBD1 (6 bases). CDR1 is SGDLS and CDR2 is YYNGEE in the germline V gene. The CDR3 runs 14 residues. With 4 bases removed from V and 7 bases from J, the gap between germline ends came to 15 bases. CDR3 coding DNA: TGTGCCAGCAGCCCACGACAGGAAGGACAGCCCCAGCATTTT. Translation gives CASSPRQEGQPQHF.

This chain links TRBV11-3 with TRBJ2-5; 9 positions match TRBD2. Germline loops: CDR1 SGHNT, CDR2 YENEEA. This CDR3 is built from 15 residues. With 6 bases clipped from V and 1 base from J, the junction kept 6 bases outside the gene matches. The CDR3 region is CASSLGLAVQETQYF. The CDR3 DNA is TGTGCCAGCAGTTTGGGACTAGCAGTCCAAGAGACCCAGTACTTC.

The chain uses TRBV25-1 and TRBJ2-7; D might be TRBD1 (5 bases). The CDR3 is 14 residues long. CDR1 is MGHDK and CDR2 is SYGVNS in the germline V gene. V was cut by 1 base and J by 7 bases, with 14 bases left in between. This chain's CDR3 is CASSESAGLGEQYF. The CDR3 region has the DNA TGTGCCAGCAGTGAATCGGCAGGGTTAGGGGAGCAGTACTTC.

This clone was seen only a few times. The genes are TRBV27 and TRBJ1-5; D unclear. V was shortened by 3 bases and J by 6 bases, with 9 bases between the two germline ends. CDR1 MNHEY and CDR2 SMNVEV come from the germline V gene (reference sequence). The CDR3 consists of 13 residues. DNA of the CDR3: TGTGCCAGCAGTTTGTCCGGGAGTCAGCCCCAGCATTTT. Its protein product is CASSLSGSQPQHF.

This chain links TRBV30 with TRBJ2-5; possible D gene TRBD2, 5 bases. CDR3 length: 12 amino acids. Trimming removed 4 bases from V and 0 bases from J, with 6 bases in between. CDR1 and CDR2 from the germline V gene are GTSNPN and SVGIG (reference sequence). Here the CDR3 reads CAWTGYQETQYF. The CDR3 DNA sequence: TGTGCCTGGACGGGGTACCAAGAGACCCAGTACTTC.

The J gene is TRBJ1-2, the V gene TRBV28; tentatively, D is TRBD1 (6 bases). CDR1 MDHEN and CDR2 SYDVKM come from the germline V gene. The CDR3 has 12 amino acids. The V gene lost 4 bases and the J gene lost 5 bases, with 8 bases spanning the gap. CDR3 sequence reads: CASSWGQYGYTF. The CDR3 nucleotides read TGTGCCAGCAGTTGGGGGCAGTATGGCTACACCTTC.

This clone was seen only once. The V gene is TRBV25-1, the J gene TRBJ1-6, with TRBD1 as a possible D gene (6 bases). The V end was cut by 1 base, the J end by 10 bases, with 14 bases between. CDR3 length equals 15 residues. From germline, CDR1 is MGHDK and CDR2 SYGVNS. CDR3: CASSEFKGGGSPLHF. CDR3 bases: TGTGCCAGCAGTGAATTTAAGGGCGGGGGCTCACCCCTCCACTTT.

The chain recombines TRBV7-6 with TRBJ2-2, with D possibly being TRBD1 (6 bases). The CDR3 totals 15 residues. Trimming shortened V by 6 bases and J by 7 bases, and 18 bases separated the two germline ends. Germline loops: CDR1 SGHVS, CDR2 FNYEAQ. CDR3 nucleotide sequence: TGTGCCAGCAGTCGTACAGGGTCCTCGAACGGGGAGCTGTTTTTT. Protein product: CASSRTGSSNGELFF.

The chain uses TRBV9 and TRBJ2-7; 10 nucleotides match TRBD1. V lost 4 bases and J lost 5; bases outside the gene matches: 12. The CDR3 has 16 residues. CDR1 SGDLS and CDR2 YYNGEE come from the germline V gene. This CDR3 is CASSLDLTGGFHEQYF. The CDR3 DNA is TGTGCCAGCAGCCTCGACTTGACAGGGGGCTTTCACGAGCAGTACTTC.

The chain couples TRBV7-8 to TRBJ2-7, with 7 bases that match TRBD1. Germline V gene sequence: CDR1 SGHVS, CDR2 FQNEAQ. The trim removed 0 bases at V and 4 bases at J, leaving 18 bases unmatched. The length of the CDR3 is 19 residues. CDR3 DNA sequence: TGTGCCAGCAGCTTAGCCGGGACAGATCCTATTCCCTTATTTTACGAGCAGTACTTC. This sequence encodes CASSLAGTDPIPLFYEQYF.

The chain couples TRBV23-1 to TRBJ1-1, with 9 positions matching TRBD1. TRBV23-1 is classed as an ORF, of uncertain function. V lost 2 bases to trimming and J lost 11 bases; unmatched junction nucleotides: 12. CDR3 size: 15 residues. CDR3 nucleotides: TGCGCCAGCAGTCAAAGACCCATACAGGGGGCGGGGGCTTTCTTT. Its protein is CASSQRPIQGAGAFF.

Comment on this clone: Other DNA sequences in the sample encode the same CDR3. The chain combines TRBV2 with TRBJ2-2, with 7 positions matching TRBD2. Germline CDR1 is SNHLY and CDR2 is FYNNEI. CDR3 length: 15 amino acids. Losses at the gene ends were 6 bases for V and 1 base for J; bases not matched to a gene: 5. CDR3 sequence: CASSVSGVNTGELFF. In DNA, the CDR3 is TGTGCCAGCAGCGTGAGCGGGGTGAACACCGGGGAGCTGTTTTTT. Complete variable domain (other parts from reference TRBV2 and TRBJ2-2): EPEVTQTPSHQVTQMGQEVILRCVPISNHLYFYWYRQILGQKVEFLVSFYNNEISEKSEIFDDQFSVERPDGSNFTLKIRSTKLEDSAMYFCASSVSGVNTGELFFGEGSRLTVL.

The chain recombines TRBV2 with TRBJ2-1; maybe TRBD2 (5 bases). The CDR3 spans 14 residues. Looked up from germline, CDR1 is SNHLY and CDR2 is FYNNEI. V was cut by 5 bases and J by 0 bases, with 8 bases left in between. CDR3 in DNA: TGTGCCAGCAGTTGGGAGAGCTCCTACAATGAGCAGTTCTTC. Protein: CASSWESSYNEQFF.

The J gene is TRBJ1-4, the V gene TRBV28, with D tentatively TRBD1 (5 bases). The CDR3 runs 15 residues. Germline V gene sequence: CDR1 MDHEN, CDR2 SYDVKM. V was cut by 3 bases and J by 1 base, with 9 bases left in between. In nucleotides, the CDR3 is TGTGCCAGCAGTTTCCGCACAGGAACTAATGAAAAACTGTTTTTT. This encodes CASSFRTGTNEKLFF.